The clone carrying this TCR beta chain has a single count. Its matching antigen is unknown. These data belong to a study of Ad26.COV2.S vaccination and SARS-CoV-2 variants. In the study overall: Ad26.COV2.S, an intramuscular injection, was given once or twice 56 days apart.

General study findings and limits: Substantial breadth was reportedly displayed by spike-specific CD8+ and CD4+ T cell responses after vaccination.

V lost 2 bases to trimming and J lost 5 bases, with 3 bases between them. Per the germline V gene, CDR1 is MNHEY and CDR2 is SVGEGT. This CDR3 spans 11 amino acids. This table comes from immunoSEQ multiplex PCR, and its TCRdb copy is limited to in-frame clones, with some not included. The sample consists of about 440,000 clones, around 91% of them appearing once. Sample treatment: 15 to 20 received Ad26.COV2.S at low or high dose, single or two shots; five or six received placebo; per-sample allocation not given. Vaccine and placebo recipients were sampled on day 63 after the first injection. The receptor comes from a person between 18 and 59 years old who received the Ad26.COV2.S COVID-19 vaccine or a placebo. The chain uses TRBV6-2 or TRBV6-3 and TRBJ2-5; D ambiguous. The source was peripheral blood, collected in a trial of Ad26.COV2.S vaccine versus placebo. Here the CDR3 reads CASSYPETQYF. The CDR3 nucleotides are TGTGCCAGCAGTTACCCGGAGACCCAGTACTTC.